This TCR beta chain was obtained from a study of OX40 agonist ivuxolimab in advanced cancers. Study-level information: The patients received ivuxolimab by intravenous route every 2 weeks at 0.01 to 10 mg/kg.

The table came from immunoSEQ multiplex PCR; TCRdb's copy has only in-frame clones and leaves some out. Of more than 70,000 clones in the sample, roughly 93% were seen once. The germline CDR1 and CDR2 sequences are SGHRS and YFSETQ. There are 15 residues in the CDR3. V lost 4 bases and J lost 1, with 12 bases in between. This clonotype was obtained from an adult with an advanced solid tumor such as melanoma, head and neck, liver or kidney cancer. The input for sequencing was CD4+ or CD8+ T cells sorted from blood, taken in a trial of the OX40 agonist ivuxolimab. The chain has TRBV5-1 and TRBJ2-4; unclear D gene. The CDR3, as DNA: TGCGCCAGCAGCGAGGCTTGGACGGCCAAAAACATTCAGTACTTC. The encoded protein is CASSEAWTAKNIQYF.